The 10 T cell receptor beta chains reported below all come from one sample, sequenced in a study of T cells in Graves' hyperthyroidism and ophthalmopathy. Amplification yielded TCR beta CDR3 regions, with RNA transcripts as the source. The TCR CDR3 first-round RT-PCR relied on the HTBI primer set. TCRdb redid the calling of the multiplex PCR reads with MiXCR, one entry per CDR3 protein. The sample yields roughly 800,000 distinct CDR3 sequences, approximately 40% seen once. Sequencing used blood. Every receptor here comes from a man aged 18 to 35 with Graves' hyperthyroidism.

The rearrangement uses TRBV20-1 and TRBJ1-4; 10 bases map to TRBD1. This CDR3 has 15 residues. CDR1 and CDR2 from the germline V gene are DFQATT and SNEGSKA (reference sequence). J gave up 8 bases and V 6 bases, and 12 bases lay outside the gene matches. CDR3 in DNA: TGCAGTGCGCCGACAGGGGGCGCTTTAAGCGAAAAACTGTTTTTT. Translation: CSAPTGGALSEKLFF.

This clonotype was detected ten times or more. The chain employs TRBV20-1 and TRBJ1-5; D is uncertain. Between the trimmed V and J ends, which lost 6 bases and 1 base, there was a span of 7 bases. CDR1 is DFQATT, CDR2 SNEGSKA, per germline (reference sequence). The CDR3 has 12 residues. CDR3 coding DNA: TGCAGTGCCAGGCGGAGCAATCAGCCCCAGCATTTT. It translates to CSARRSNQPQHF.

This chain joins TRBV6-5 and TRBJ1-1, with 8 bases identical to TRBD1. The trim removed 3 bases at V and 1 base at J, leaving 7 bases unmatched. The CDR3 extends over 16 amino acids. Germline CDR1 and CDR2: MNHEY and SVGAGI. This CDR3 reads CASSYMGTGPNTEAFF. CDR3 sequence (DNA): TGTGCCAGCAGTTATATGGGGACAGGACCGAACACTGAAGCTTTCTTT.

This clonotype was seen more than once but under ten times. This chain joins TRBV30 and TRBJ1-1; D call uncertain. The CDR3 runs 12 residues. Germline V CDR1 and CDR2: GTSNPN, SVGIG (reference sequence). Trimming shortened V by 0 bases and J by 1 base, and 3 bases separated the two germline ends. For the CDR3, the DNA is TGTGCCTGGAGTGTGTGGAACACTGAAGCTTTCTTT. It specifies CAWSVWNTEAFF.

In its sample, this clonotype was seen many times. V and J are TRBV2 and TRBJ1-5; TRBD1 matches at 7 bases. The CDR3 contains 15 residues. Unmatched junction bases numbered 3, after V lost 4 bases and J lost 0 bases. The germline V gene has CDR1 SNHLY and CDR2 FYNNEI. The CDR3 protein is CASSVQGHSNQPQHF. CDR3 in DNA: TGTGCCAGCAGTGTACAGGGGCATAGCAATCAGCCCCAGCATTTT.

This clonotype occurred many times. The chain has TRBV15 and TRBJ1-1; D gene ambiguous. Germline V gene lookup returns CDR1 LNHNV and CDR2 YYDKDF (reference sequence). Trimming took 0 bases from V and 7 from J, leaving 12 bases between them. The CDR3 has 14 residues. The CDR3 DNA reads as TGTGCCACCAGCAGAGATGGGTCCGGGAGTGAAGCTTTCTTT. Protein: CATSRDGSGSEAFF.

The chain is built from TRBV7-9 and TRBJ2-7; 11 bases are shared with TRBD1. The germline CDR1 and CDR2 sequences are SEHNR and FQNEAQ (reference sequence). Trimming at V came to 6 bases and at J to 4 bases, leaving 5 bases not matched to a gene. The CDR3 length is 14 residues. DNA of the CDR3: TGTGCCAGCAGGACCGGGACAGGGGGGTACGAGCAGTACTTC. Its translation is CASRTGTGGYEQYF.

CDR3 protein: CASSSHDSTSGRSTQYF. CDR3 nucleotides: TGTGCCAGCAGCTCCCACGATTCGACTAGCGGGAGGAGTACGCAGTATTTT. This chain uses TRBV24-1 with TRBJ2-3; 13 nucleotides align to TRBD2. The V and J ends lost 11 bases and 8 bases, in that order; junction bases with no gene match: 18. The CDR3 is made up of 17 amino acids. Germline CDR1 and CDR2: KGHDR and SFDVKD.

The chain employs TRBV15 and TRBJ1-6; weak D call: TRBD1 (6 bases). Trimming took 3 bases from V and 16 from J, leaving 16 bases between them. Per germline, CDR1 LNHNV and CDR2 YYDKDF (reference sequence). The CDR3 is 13 residues long. The CDR3 loop is CATSRERGGSLHF. In DNA, the CDR3 is TGTGCCACCAGCAGGGAGAGGGGGGGTTCTCTCCACTTT.

V and J are TRBV9 and TRBJ1-1; tentatively, D is TRBD1 (6 bases). V lost 5 bases and J 5 bases, leaving 19 bases between the germline ends. Per germline, CDR1 SGDLS and CDR2 YYNGEE. The CDR3 spans 15 residues. CDR3 sequence (DNA): TGTGCCAGCAGTTTAGCGGCGGGGGGGCATACTGAAGCTTTCTTT. Its protein product is CASSLAAGGHTEAFF.